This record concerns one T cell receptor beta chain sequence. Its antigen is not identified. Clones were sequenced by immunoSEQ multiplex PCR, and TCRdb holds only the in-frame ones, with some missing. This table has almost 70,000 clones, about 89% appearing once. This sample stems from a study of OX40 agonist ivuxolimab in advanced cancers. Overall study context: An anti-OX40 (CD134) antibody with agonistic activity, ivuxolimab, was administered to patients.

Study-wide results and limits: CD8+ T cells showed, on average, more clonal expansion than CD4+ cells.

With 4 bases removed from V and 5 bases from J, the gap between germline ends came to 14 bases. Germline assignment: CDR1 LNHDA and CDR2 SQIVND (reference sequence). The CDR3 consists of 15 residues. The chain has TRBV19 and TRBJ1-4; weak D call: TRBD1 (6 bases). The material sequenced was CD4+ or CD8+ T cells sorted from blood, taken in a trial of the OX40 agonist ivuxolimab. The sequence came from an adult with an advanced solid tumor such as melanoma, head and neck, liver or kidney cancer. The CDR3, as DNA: TGTGCCAGTAGTACGGACAGTTTTCCCAATGAAAAACTGTTTTTT. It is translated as CASSTDSFPNEKLFF.